The text below deals with one TCR beta chain. Its antigen is not known. This CDR3 is 15 amino acids long. The V segment lost 1 base and the J segment 3 bases; nucleotides outside the gene matches: 6. Per germline, CDR1 DFQATT and CDR2 SNEGSKA (reference sequence). This record comes from a study of identical twins. Study-level results: Sequences that were out-of-frame, alpha and twin-shared displayed an excess of low generation probability. The more abundant beta clonotypes in cord blood had fewer insertions, and memory repertoires did not show this. Partial confounding of zero-insertion analyses by invariant MAIT and iNKT cells was possible.

TCRdb passed the 5' RACE reads through MiXCR, listing each CDR3 protein once. In the table there are a few hundred thousand distinct CDR3 sequences, 13% to 15% of which are singletons. A further study also used this sample, focusing on yellow fever vaccine responses in identical twins. That work contributes: Twins reportedly mounted vaccine T cell responses that seemed partly convergent, partly personalized.

The chain uses TRBV20-1 and TRBJ2-7; 10 bases match TRBD2. The sample comprised CD4+ T cells sorted from blood. The origin of this receptor is a woman aged 18-35 years in good health. CDR3 loop: CSARGVASGSYEQYF. CDR3 in DNA: TGCAGTGCTAGAGGGGTCGCTAGCGGGAGCTACGAGCAGTACTTC.